The T cell receptor (beta chain) described here comes from a study of T cell repertoires in cytomegalovirus infection (dated by TCRdb to 2018 to 2020). Context from the whole study: Because public TCR beta signatures pointed to carriage of CMV infection together with the matching HLA type, the HLA type of each donor mattered for the analysis.

Sequencing used an Illumina HiSeq 1500. TCRdb cleaned the public reads at Q25 with fastp, built clones with MiXCR and kept in-frame beta chains. Rows merge per CDR3 protein into single entries with the most common DNA and genes. This sample comprises roughly 300,000 distinct CDR3 sequences, roughly 23% of them detected only once. The ten biggest clones cover around 14% of the sample. V and J are truncated by 3 bases and 4 bases respectively, leaving an intervening sequence of 10 bases. Taken from the germline V gene (reference sequence), the CDR1 and CDR2 loops are DFQATT and SNEGSKA. Measured from the cysteine to the phenylalanine, the CDR3 is 12 residues long. Here the CDR3 DNA is all that survives: 36 bases in frame from base 1. The study at large found these results: Cumulative frequency of public TCR beta family members discriminated carriers of CMV infection plus the relevant HLA type in this cohort and an independent roughly 330-donor cohort. The ex vivo response was dominated by HLA-C-restricted CMV-specific TCR beta clonotypes, which also provided the single most frequent clonotype in two of eight donors.

With respect to this clonotype: Its antigen remains unidentified. Qualities for individual bases were not recorded, and no much larger clone is one base off.

The sequence joins TRBV20-1 to TRBJ2-7, with the D gene uncertain. The source is a human donor in good health (CMV status not recorded). Some clones in this sample may be carry-over from other donors' samples. Sequenced material: PBMCs. CDR3 reads: CSARFPPYEQYF. The sequenced DNA: TGCAGTGCTAGGTTCCCACCGTACGAGCAGTACTTC.